A single sample gave rise to the 31 T cell receptor beta chains below, sequenced in a study of blood T cell repertoires in COVID-19. TCRdb keeps only in-frame clones here, not all; method: immunoSEQ multiplex PCR. The sample includes 50,000 to 80,000 clones, about 86% seen only once; the top ten take 5.5% to 7%. Sequencing input: peripheral blood. The receptor set was obtained from a man aged 45-60 years with active COVID-19.

The chain employs TRBV3-1 (or the pseudogene TRBV3-2) and TRBJ1-3; D gene uncertain. V was shortened by 3 bases and J by 0 bases, with 9 bases between the two germline ends. The CDR3 loop spans 15 amino acids. Germline V CDR1 and CDR2: LGHDT, YNNKEL (reference sequence). CDR3 nucleotides: TGTGCCAGCAGCCAGGTGCGGAGCTCTGGAAACACCATATATTTT. Protein: CASSQVRSSGNTIYF.

V is TRBV3-1 (or the pseudogene TRBV3-2) and J is TRBJ2-2, with TRBD2 identical over 13 bases. CDR3 length: 21 amino acids. Trimming cost V 5 bases and J 4 bases; bases outside gene matches: 19. Per the germline V gene, CDR1 is LGHDT and CDR2 is YNNKEL (reference sequence). This CDR3 reads CASSDQPLLAGGSVGTGELFF. CDR3 bases: TGTGCCAGCAGCGACCAACCCCTACTAGCGGGAGGGTCCGTAGGCACCGGGGAGCTGTTTTTT.

This chain connects TRBV2 to TRBJ1-1; D not resolved. CDR3 length equals 13 residues. Germline V lookup: CDR1 SNHLY, CDR2 FYNNEI. Between the trimmed V and J ends, which lost 8 bases and 2 bases, there was a span of 12 bases. The CDR3 region has the DNA TGTGCCAGCCGCGGGCAGCCTAACACTGAAGCTTTCTTT. Its protein product is CASRGQPNTEAFF.

This chain links TRBV6-6 with TRBJ2-7; D is undetermined. The CDR3 runs 11 residues. In germline, CDR1 is MNHNY, CDR2 SVGAGI (reference sequence). V was trimmed by 6 bases and J by 11 bases, leaving 14 bases between them. The CDR3 is CASSSTDTEYF. In DNA form, the CDR3 reads TGTGCCAGCAGCTCCACTGACACGGAGTACTTC.

The gene calls are TRBV11-2 and TRBJ2-2; 9 bases are a match to TRBD1. This CDR3 has 15 amino acids. The V segment lost 6 bases and the J segment 0 bases; nucleotides outside the gene matches: 2. Germline V gives CDR1 SGHAT, CDR2 FQNNGV. The CDR3 protein is CASRGTGSNTGELFF. The CDR3 DNA sequence: TGTGCCAGCAGAGGGACAGGGTCGAACACCGGGGAGCTGTTTTTT.

The chain joins TRBV12-3 or TRBV12-4 to TRBJ2-7, with 7 bases lining up with TRBD2. The CDR3 totals 12 residues. V lost 5 bases to trimming and J lost 5 bases; unmatched junction nucleotides: 3. The CDR3 loop reads CASSPGTNEQYF. The CDR3 region has the DNA TGTGCCAGCAGTCCCGGGACTAACGAGCAGTACTTC.

The V and J genes are TRBV4-1 and TRBJ1-3, with 7 positions matching TRBD1. The junction had 5 bases not matched to a gene; V was cut back by 0 bases and J by 0 bases. CDR3 length: 17 residues. The germline V gene has CDR1 MGHRA and CDR2 YSYEKL. The CDR3: CASSQDEDRASGNTIYF. The CDR3 DNA reads as TGCGCCAGCAGCCAAGACGAAGACAGGGCCTCTGGAAACACCATATATTTT.

The chain links TRBV2 to TRBJ2-1, with 7 bases identical to TRBD2. The CDR3 is 14 amino acids. The V segment lost 7 bases and the J segment 8 bases; nucleotides outside the gene matches: 11. Germline CDR1 reads SNHLY; CDR2 reads FYNNEI. The CDR3 nucleotides are TGTGCCAGCATTCACCGGGAGGTGACAGATGAGCAGTTCTTC. The encoded protein is CASIHREVTDEQFF.

The V gene is TRBV5-1, the J gene TRBJ2-1; 9 bases align to TRBD1. Germline V gene data show CDR1 as SGHRS and CDR2 as YFSETQ. The length of the CDR3 is 15 residues. V lost 5 bases, J lost 1 base, and 4 bases stayed unmatched. DNA for the CDR3: TGCGCCAGCAGGTCGGGACAGGGATCCTACAATGAGCAGTTCTTC. Translated, it gives CASRSGQGSYNEQFF.

This chain joins TRBV18 and TRBJ1-1, with D perhaps TRBD1 (6 bases). Trimming pared 0 bases from V and 2 bases from J, leaving 13 bases between. Germline V CDR1 and CDR2: KGHSH, LQKENI. The CDR3 extends over 16 amino acids. Here the CDR3 reads CASSPPGGGSNTEAFF. The CDR3 region has the DNA TGTGCCAGCTCACCACCGGGGGGGGGCTCTAACACTGAAGCTTTCTTT.

The rearrangement links TRBV13 to TRBJ1-3; TRBD1 aligns across 12 bases. V gave up 3 bases and J gave up 4 bases; unmatched junction bases: 19. The germline gives CDR1 PRHDT, CDR2 FYEKMQ (reference sequence). The CDR3 extends over 21 amino acids. CDR3 bases: TGTGCCAGCAGCTTTGCATATTTCCCGGGACAGGGGGCCGAGTCCGGAAACACCATATATTTT. Its protein is CASSFAYFPGQGAESGNTIYF.

The gene calls are TRBV5-8 and TRBJ1-5; D possibly corresponds to TRBD1 (6 bases). This CDR3 is 14 amino acids long. Germline CDR1 and CDR2: SGHTS and YDEGEE. The V end lost 4 bases, the J end lost 5 bases, and 13 bases lay between the germline ends. CDR3 protein: CASSRQDLYQPQHF. The CDR3 nucleotides read TGTGCCAGCAGCCGACAGGACCTATATCAGCCCCAGCATTTT.

This chain links TRBV12-3 or TRBV12-4 with TRBJ2-1; 7 bases line up with TRBD1. V lost 6 bases to trimming and J lost 6 bases; unmatched junction nucleotides: 5. The CDR3 has 13 amino acids. CDR3 sequence: CASRQGDVNEQFF. The CDR3, as DNA: TGTGCCAGCAGGCAGGGGGATGTCAATGAGCAGTTCTTC.

The chain recombines TRBV16 with TRBJ2-2; tentatively, D is TRBD1 (5 bases). CDR3 size: 16 residues. Trimming pared 2 bases from V and 2 bases from J, leaving 12 bases between. The germline V gene has CDR1 KGHSY and CDR2 FQNENV. The CDR3 nucleotides are TGTGCCAGCAGCCAAGAAGGGGCTTTCAACACCGGGGAGCTGTTTTTT. Amino acids: CASSQEGAFNTGELFF.

This clone was detected only once. V is TRBV6-1 and J is TRBJ1-2; D uncertain. Trimming removed 2 bases from V and 13 bases from J, with 20 bases in between. Germline loops: CDR1 MNHNS, CDR2 SASEGT. CDR3 length equals 14 residues. The CDR3 here is CASSESTALYSSTF. The CDR3 DNA follows: TGTGCCAGCAGTGAAAGTACAGCCCTTTATTCGAGCACCTTC.

The chain uses TRBV2 and TRBJ2-1; TRBD2 aligns across 9 bases. The CDR3 length is 16 residues. Looked up from germline, CDR1 is SNHLY and CDR2 is FYNNEI. J was trimmed by 2 bases and V by 5 bases; bases with no gene match: 7. Here the CDR3 DNA reads TGTGCCAGCAGTCTTAGCGGGAGAGGAACCTACAATGAGCAGTTCTTC. Protein product: CASSLSGRGTYNEQFF.

The genes are TRBV2 and TRBJ1-3; the D gene is possibly TRBD1 (5 bases). Per germline, CDR1 SNHLY and CDR2 FYNNEI. This CDR3 is 14 amino acids long. Between the trimmed V and J ends, which lost 5 bases and 2 bases, there was a span of 10 bases. The CDR3 reads CASSTGTTGNTIYF. The CDR3, as DNA: TGTGCCAGCAGTACAGGAACCACTGGAAACACCATATATTTT.

This clone was recorded only once. V is TRBV11-1 and J is TRBJ2-7, with a tentative D call TRBD2 (6 bases). This CDR3 is 14 amino acids long. Germline loops: CDR1 SGHAT, CDR2 FQDESV (reference sequence). V lost 3 bases to trimming and J lost 5 bases, with 14 bases between them. As DNA, the CDR3 is TGTGCCAGCAGCTTCGGGGGTTCGAGGGACGAGCAGTACTTC. Its protein is CASSFGGSRDEQYF.

V usage is TRBV10-3 and J usage is TRBJ2-1; TRBD1 agrees at 9 bases. Trimming took 6 bases from V and 8 from J; bases not matched to a gene: 8. Germline CDR1 ENHRY, CDR2 SYGVKD. This CDR3 contains 14 residues. CDR3 sequence (DNA): TGTGCCATCAGAGGGGACAGGGATCGGGATGAGCAGTTCTTC. It translates to CAIRGDRDRDEQFF.

The chain uses TRBV12-3 or TRBV12-4 and TRBJ2-1; TRBD2 matches 8 bases. The CDR3 contains 13 residues. Trimming cost V 6 bases and J 7 bases; bases outside gene matches: 5. The CDR3 DNA sequence: TGTGCCAGCAGGGGACTAGGGGATAATGAGCAGTTCTTC. Protein sequence: CASRGLGDNEQFF.

This clone was detected a few times. The chain has TRBV21-1 and TRBJ1-1. TRBV21-1 is assigned pseudogene status. The CDR3 has 13 residues. CDR3: CASSKGEGCEAFF. The CDR3 bases are TGTGCCAGCAGCAAAGGAGAGGGTTGTGAAGCTTTCTTT.

This clone was seen once. This chain connects TRBV9 to TRBJ2-2; D may be TRBD1 (5 bases). V lost 0 bases and J lost 6, with 24 bases in between. Germline CDR1 SGDLS, CDR2 YYNGEE. The CDR3 runs 19 residues. CDR3 residues: CASSVVRWTYRLSSGELFF. DNA of the CDR3: TGTGCCAGCAGCGTAGTCCGTTGGACATATCGACTTTCATCCGGGGAGCTGTTTTTT.

The gene calls are TRBV7-9 and TRBJ1-2; a weak D match, TRBD1 (6 bases). There are 14 residues in the CDR3. The V end lost 7 bases, the J end lost 0 bases, and 12 bases lay between the germline ends. Germline values: CDR1 SEHNR, CDR2 FQNEAQ (reference sequence). This chain's CDR3 is CASTPQGSNYGYTF. For the CDR3, the DNA is TGTGCCAGCACCCCACAGGGCTCTAACTATGGCTACACCTTC.

This clone has just one count. The V and J genes are TRBV10-3 and TRBJ2-3; 12 bases line up with TRBD2. J was trimmed by 5 bases and V by 5 bases; bases with no gene match: 5. The CDR3 is 15 residues long. Germline-derived CDR1 and CDR2 are ENHRY and SYGVKD. CDR3 nucleotides: TGTGCCATCAGTTCTAGCGGGGGGGCCGGAGATACGCAGTATTTT. It encodes CAISSSGGAGDTQYF.

The chain uses TRBV12-3 or TRBV12-4 and TRBJ2-7, with D unresolved. The CDR3 runs 11 residues. V dropped 7 bases and J dropped 6 bases, with 10 bases sitting between them. CDR3 nucleotides: TGTGCCAGCACCACCCGAGGCGAGCAGTACTTC. Translating gives CASTTRGEQYF.

The chain carries TRBV5-1 and TRBJ2-3; 8 bases fit TRBD2. The CDR3 consists of 15 residues. Losses at the gene ends were 0 bases for V and 3 bases for J; bases not matched to a gene: 3. Germline CDR1 and CDR2: SGHRS and YFSETQ. CDR3 sequence reads: CASSLGGGTTDTQYF. CDR3 bases: TGCGCCAGCAGCTTGGGCGGGGGGACTACAGATACGCAGTATTTT.

The V call is TRBV3-1 (or the pseudogene TRBV3-2), the J call TRBJ2-5; D is uncertain. Trimming left V 1 base short and J 9 bases short, with 12 bases between. The length of the CDR3 is 13 residues. Germline V gene sequence: CDR1 LGHDT, CDR2 YNNKEL (reference sequence). Written as DNA, the CDR3 is TGTGCCAGCAGCCAAGGTCGCCCAGGATCCCAGTACTTC. Amino acids: CASSQGRPGSQYF.

This clone was counted many times. The CDR3 is CASSFGRWEKLFF. DNA for the CDR3: TGTGCCAGCAGTTTTGGGAGGTGGGAAAAACTGTTTTTT. The chain has TRBV12-3 or TRBV12-4 and TRBJ1-4; D ambiguous. Trimming left V 3 bases short and J 8 bases short, with 10 bases between. The CDR3 contains 13 residues.

The V call is TRBV10-3, the J call TRBJ1-1; D not certain. Trimming removed 3 bases from V and 1 base from J, with 9 bases in between. The germline V gene has CDR1 ENHRY and CDR2 SYGVKD. CDR3 length: 14 residues. The DNA of the CDR3 is TGTGCCATCAGTGATGGGCAGAAGAACACTGAAGCTTTCTTT. Translating it yields CAISDGQKNTEAFF.

The chain carries TRBV29-1 and TRBJ1-4; the D is unclear. Trimming removed 6 bases from V and 8 bases from J, with 16 bases in between. CDR3 length: 13 residues. The germline V gene encodes CDR1 SQVTM and CDR2 ANQGSEA. This chain's CDR3 is CSVRRMAGEKLFF. The CDR3 DNA reads as TGCAGCGTCCGACGGATGGCGGGGGAAAAACTGTTTTTT.

The chain carries TRBV19 and TRBJ1-5; TRBD1 matches 9 bases. The CDR3 spans 16 residues. Trimming cost V 5 bases and J 7 bases; bases outside gene matches: 12. Germline-derived CDR1 and CDR2 are LNHDA and SQIVND (reference sequence). This CDR3 is CASSATKQGARQPQHF. CDR3 DNA: TGTGCCAGTAGTGCGACAAAACAGGGGGCACGGCAGCCCCAGCATTTT.